A selection of T cell receptor beta chains follows, all from one sample in a study of T cells after posttransplantation cyclophosphamide. This table comes from immunoSEQ multiplex PCR, and its TCRdb copy is limited to in-frame clones, with some not included. This table has more than 3,500 clones, around 62% appearing once. Material for sequencing was memory CD8+ T cells sorted from blood. The receptor source for this set is a man in his thirties or forties in good health and a related stem cell transplant donor. CDR3s include the opening cysteine and the closing phenylalanine or tryptophan. D genes are given only for firm matches. Not every row has a clone size; where given, it reads once, few, many or a size class.

D gene: TRBD1; V gene: TRBV27; clone size: NA; J gene: TRBJ2-4; CDR3 DNA: TGTGCCACCAGTCAGACAGGGAGCGTGTTAGCCAAAAACATTCAGTACTTC; CDR3 protein: CATSQTGSVLAKNIQYF
D gene: TRBD2; V gene: TRBV6-1; clone size: NA; J gene: TRBJ2-2; CDR3 DNA: TGTGCCAGCAGTGAGCCCCCCGGGGGGGGTAGTACTGGGGAGCTGTTTTTT; CDR3 protein: CASSEPPGGGSTGELFF
D gene: NA; V gene: TRBV6-1; clone size: NA; J gene: TRBJ2-5; CDR3 DNA: TGTGCCAGCAGTGAAGGCAGGGCAGACCAAGAGACCCAGTACTTC; CDR3 protein: CASSEGRADQETQYF
D gene: NA; V gene: TRBV10-3; clone size: once; J gene: TRBJ2-3; CDR3 DNA: TGTGCCATCATGGGGAAACCGGGACTCGAGACTAGCACAGATACGCAGTATTTT; CDR3 protein: CAIMGKPGLETSTDTQYF
D gene: NA; V gene: TRBV19; clone size: NA; J gene: TRBJ1-1; CDR3 DNA: TGTGCCAGTCGGGAGGGGCTGAACACTGAAGCTTTCTTT; CDR3 protein: CASREGLNTEAFF
D gene: TRBD2; V gene: TRBV5-1; clone size: few; J gene: TRBJ2-7; CDR3 DNA: TGCGCCAGCAGCTGGACTAGCGGGGGGGCTGGCGAGCAGTACTTC; CDR3 protein: CASSWTSGGAGEQYF
D gene: NA; V gene: TRBV13; clone size: NA; J gene: TRBJ2-5; CDR3 DNA: TGTGCCAGCAGCTCCCCGTGGGCAGGGGCCCAAGAGACCCAGTACTTC; CDR3 protein: CASSSPWAGAQETQYF
D gene: NA; V gene: TRBV5-5; clone size: NA; J gene: TRBJ2-1; CDR3 DNA: TGTGCCAGCAGTATTGAAGGGACACCTTACAATGAGCAGTTCTTC; CDR3 protein: CASSIEGTPYNEQFF
D gene: TRBD1; V gene: TRBV2; clone size: medium-sized; J gene: TRBJ1-1; CDR3 DNA: TGTGCCAGCCATCCGGGACAGGGAATGAACACTGAAGCTTTCTTT; CDR3 protein: CASHPGQGMNTEAFF
D gene: NA; V gene: TRBV7-8; clone size: NA; J gene: TRBJ1-2; CDR3 DNA: TGTGCCAGCAGCTTATTTTCTGGGAGGAAGAACTATGGCTACACCTTC; CDR3 protein: CASSLFSGRKNYGYTF
D gene: NA; V gene: TRBV27; clone size: NA; J gene: TRBJ2-7; CDR3 DNA: TGTGCCAGCAGCCCCCGGGCCAGGGCCGTCGAGCAGTACTTC; CDR3 protein: CASSPRARAVEQYF
D gene: NA; V gene: TRBV9; clone size: few; J gene: TRBJ2-7; CDR3 DNA: TGTGCCATCAGTATCAGACAGAGGACGGCATACGAGCAGTACTTC; CDR3 protein: CAISIRQRTAYEQYF
D gene: TRBD1; V gene: TRBV7-9; clone size: NA; J gene: TRBJ2-6; CDR3 DNA: TGTGCCAGCAGCTCAGGGACAGGGTCGCGTGGGGCCAACGTCCTGACTTTC; CDR3 protein: CASSSGTGSRGANVLTF
D gene: TRBD1; V gene: TRBV10-1; clone size: NA; J gene: TRBJ2-7; CDR3 DNA: TGCGCCAGCAGCCCCGGACCCGGGACAGGGGTTTACGAGCAGTACTTC; CDR3 protein: CASSPGPGTGVYEQYF
D gene: TRBD2; V gene: TRBV6-5; clone size: once; J gene: TRBJ2-2; CDR3 DNA: TGTGCCAGCAGAACCGGGACTAGCGACACCGGGGAGCTGTTTTTT; CDR3 protein: CASRTGTSDTGELFF
D gene: TRBD1; V gene: TRBV19; clone size: NA; J gene: TRBJ2-7; CDR3 DNA: TGTGCCAGTAGTACCGTCCCGGGACAGGGAACCTACGAGCAGTACTTC; CDR3 protein: CASSTVPGQGTYEQYF
D gene: TRBD1; V gene: TRBV5-3; clone size: NA; J gene: TRBJ1-6; CDR3 DNA: TGTGCCAGAAGCTCGACAGGGGGCTTATCTTATAATTCACCCCTCCACTTT; CDR3 protein: CARSSTGGLSYNSPLHF
D gene: NA; V gene: TRBV7-6; clone size: NA; J gene: TRBJ1-1; CDR3 DNA: TGTGCCAGCAGTTCAGGACGGGGACTTGAAGCTTTCTTT; CDR3 protein: CASSSGRGLEAFF
D gene: TRBD2; V gene: TRBV5-1; clone size: NA; J gene: TRBJ2-7; CDR3 DNA: TGCGCCAGCGGTAGGACTAGCGGGGACTACGAGCAGTACTTC; CDR3 protein: CASGRTSGDYEQYF
D gene: NA; V gene: TRBV9; clone size: NA; J gene: TRBJ2-7; CDR3 DNA: TGTGCCAGCATTTTCAAACAGAAGACGGCATACGAGCAGTACTTC; CDR3 protein: CASIFKQKTAYEQYF
D gene: NA; V gene: TRBV11-3; clone size: few; J gene: TRBJ1-1; CDR3 DNA: TGTGCCAGCAGCTTCTTCCGGGGCACTGAAGCTTTCTTT; CDR3 protein: CASSFFRGTEAFF
D gene: TRBD2; V gene: TRBV6-1; clone size: few; J gene: TRBJ2-1; CDR3 DNA: TGTGCCAGCAGCGACCCTAGCGGCTACTACAATGAGCAGTTCTTC; CDR3 protein: CASSDPSGYYNEQFF
D gene: NA; V gene: TRBV1; clone size: NA; J gene: TRBJ2-7; CDR3 DNA: TGCACCAGCAGCCAAGATAAATGGGCCAGGGGGCTCGACGAGCAGTACTTC; CDR3 protein: CTSSQDKWARGLDEQYF
D gene: TRBD2; V gene: TRBV6-4; clone size: NA; J gene: TRBJ2-3; CDR3 DNA: TGTGCCAGCAGCCCCGGGGGGGGCACAGATACGCAGTATTTT; CDR3 protein: CASSPGGGTDTQYF
D gene: NA; V gene: TRBV5-6; clone size: NA; J gene: TRBJ2-3; CDR3 DNA: TGTGCCAGCAGCTTGGGGACTTCCGTGAGTGCAGATACGCAGTATTTT; CDR3 protein: CASSLGTSVSADTQYF
D gene: NA; V gene: TRBV5-6; clone size: NA; J gene: TRBJ1-6; CDR3 DNA: TGTGCCAGCAGTGGCAGGGCGTCACCCCTCCACTTT; CDR3 protein: CASSGRASPLHF
D gene: TRBD1; V gene: TRBV6-5; clone size: few; J gene: TRBJ1-5; CDR3 DNA: TGTGCCAGCAGCTCGACAGGGGGGGGGAATCAGCCCCAGCATTTT; CDR3 protein: CASSSTGGGNQPQHF
D gene: NA; V gene: TRBV7-9; clone size: NA; J gene: TRBJ2-3; CDR3 DNA: TGTGCCAGCAGCCCCCCCCGGGCAGGGACAGATACGCAGTATTTT; CDR3 protein: CASSPPRAGTDTQYF
D gene: NA; V gene: TRBV21-1; clone size: NA; J gene: TRBJ2-1; CDR3 DNA: TGTGCCAGCAGGGGGGAGCGGGGTTGTTCCTACAATGAGCAGTTCTTC; CDR3 protein: CASRGERGCSYNEQFF
D gene: TRBD1; V gene: TRBV28; clone size: NA; J gene: TRBJ1-2; CDR3 DNA: TGTGCCAGCAGTACGGACAGGAACTATGGCTACACCTTC; CDR3 protein: CASSTDRNYGYTF
D gene: NA; V gene: TRBV9; clone size: NA; J gene: TRBJ2-5; CDR3 DNA: TGTGCCAGCAGCGTAGCGGCAGGCGACCAAGAGACCCAGTACTTC; CDR3 protein: CASSVAAGDQETQYF
D gene: TRBD1; V gene: TRBV13; clone size: NA; J gene: TRBJ1-5; CDR3 DNA: TGTGCCAGCAGCTTAAACGGGACAGGCCCGGGGGGCAATCAGCCCCAGCATTTT; CDR3 protein: CASSLNGTGPGGNQPQHF
D gene: NA; V gene: TRBV21-1; clone size: NA; J gene: TRBJ2-7; CDR3 DNA: TGTGCCAGCAGCCCCACCTCCCTAACTTTCCCCCGGGAGCAGTACTTC; CDR3 protein: CASSPTSLTFPREQYF
D gene: TRBD1; V gene: TRBV7-9; clone size: NA; J gene: TRBJ2-3; CDR3 DNA: TGTGCCAGCAGCTTACCACCGCTCGGGACAGGGGACGCAGATACGCAGTATTTT; CDR3 protein: CASSLPPLGTGDADTQYF
D gene: NA; V gene: TRBV6-5; clone size: NA; J gene: TRBJ1-4; CDR3 DNA: TGTGCCAGCAGTTACGGTTTCGGGGGAAATAATGAAAAACTGTTTTTT; CDR3 protein: CASSYGFGGNNEKLFF
D gene: NA; V gene: TRBV5-6; clone size: few; J gene: TRBJ1-1; CDR3 DNA: TGTGCCAGCAGCTTGGGGCAGGAGAACACTGAAGCTTTCTTT; CDR3 protein: CASSLGQENTEAFF
D gene: NA; V gene: TRBV14; clone size: NA; J gene: TRBJ2-7; CDR3 DNA: TGTGCCAGCAGCCAAGCCTTCGCGGACGGGACACCTTCCTACGAGCAGTACTTC; CDR3 protein: CASSQAFADGTPSYEQYF
D gene: TRBD2; V gene: TRBV6-1; clone size: NA; J gene: TRBJ2-5; CDR3 DNA: TGTGCCAGCAGTGCCGGGACTAGCGGCGCAGAGCACCAAGAGACCCAGTACTTC; CDR3 protein: CASSAGTSGAEHQETQYF
D gene: NA; V gene: TRBV9; clone size: NA; J gene: TRBJ2-3; CDR3 DNA: TGTGCCAGCAGCGTAGGCGACTTCTCCACAGATACGCAGTATTTT; CDR3 protein: CASSVGDFSTDTQYF
D gene: NA; V gene: TRBV5-1; clone size: NA; J gene: TRBJ1-1; CDR3 DNA: TGCGCCAGCAGCGGGGGGTATACCGCGAACACTGAAGCTTTCTTT; CDR3 protein: CASSGGYTANTEAFF